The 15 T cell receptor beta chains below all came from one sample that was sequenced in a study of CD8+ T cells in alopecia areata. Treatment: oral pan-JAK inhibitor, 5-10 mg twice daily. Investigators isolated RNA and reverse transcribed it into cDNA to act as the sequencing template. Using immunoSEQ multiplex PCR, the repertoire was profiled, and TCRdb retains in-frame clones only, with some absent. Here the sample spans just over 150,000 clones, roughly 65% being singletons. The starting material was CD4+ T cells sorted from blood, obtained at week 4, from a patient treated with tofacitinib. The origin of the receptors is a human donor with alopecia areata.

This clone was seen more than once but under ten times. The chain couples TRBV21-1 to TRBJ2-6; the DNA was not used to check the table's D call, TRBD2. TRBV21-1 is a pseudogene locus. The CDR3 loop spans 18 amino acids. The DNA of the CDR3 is TGTGCCAGCAGCGGAGAGGGAGTTGGCTCCTCTGGGGCCAACGTCCTGACTTTC. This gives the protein CASSGEGVGSSGANVLTF.

The CDR3 region is CASSQPTRDGVSYEQYF. The CDR3 region has the DNA TGCGCCAGCAGCCAACCCACGAGGGACGGAGTCTCCTACGAGCAGTACTTC. This chain uses TRBV4-1 with TRBJ2-7; D tentatively reads TRBD1 or TRBD2 (5 bases each). V was clipped by 2 bases and J by 0 bases, with 17 bases between them. This CDR3 region has 17 residues. Germline CDR1 MGHRA, CDR2 YSYEKL.

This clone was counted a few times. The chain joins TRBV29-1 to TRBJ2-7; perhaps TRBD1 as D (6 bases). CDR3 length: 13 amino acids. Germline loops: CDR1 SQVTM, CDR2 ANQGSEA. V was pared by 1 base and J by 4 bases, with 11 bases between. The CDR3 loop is CSVEGRGVYEQYF. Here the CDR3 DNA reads TGCAGCGTTGAAGGCAGGGGTGTATACGAGCAGTACTTC.

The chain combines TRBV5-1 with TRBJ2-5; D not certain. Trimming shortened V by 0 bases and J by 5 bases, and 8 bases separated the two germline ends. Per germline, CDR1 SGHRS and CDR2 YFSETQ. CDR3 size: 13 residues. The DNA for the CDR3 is TGCGCCAGCAGCTTGGGCCCTCTGGAGACCCAGTACTTC. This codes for CASSLGPLETQYF.

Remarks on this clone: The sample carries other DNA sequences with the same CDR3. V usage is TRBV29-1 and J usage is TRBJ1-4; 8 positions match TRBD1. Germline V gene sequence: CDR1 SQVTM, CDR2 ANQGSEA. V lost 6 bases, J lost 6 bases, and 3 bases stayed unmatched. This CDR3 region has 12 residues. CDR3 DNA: TGCAGCGTCGGACAGGGCTATGAAAAACTGTTTTTT. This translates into CSVGQGYEKLFF.

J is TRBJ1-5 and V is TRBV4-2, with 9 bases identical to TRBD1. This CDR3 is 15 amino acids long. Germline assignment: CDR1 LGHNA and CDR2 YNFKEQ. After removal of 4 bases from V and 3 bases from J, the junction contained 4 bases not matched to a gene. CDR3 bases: TGTGCCAGCAGCCTGGACAGGGGCCTCAATCAGCCCCAGCATTTT. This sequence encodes CASSLDRGLNQPQHF.

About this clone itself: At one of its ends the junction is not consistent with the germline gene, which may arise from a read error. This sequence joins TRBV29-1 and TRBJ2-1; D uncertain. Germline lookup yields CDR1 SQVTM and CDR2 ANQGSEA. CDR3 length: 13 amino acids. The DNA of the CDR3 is TGCAGCGGTGAAGGCACAGTAAGCAATGAGCAGTTCTTC. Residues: CSGEGTVSNEQFF.

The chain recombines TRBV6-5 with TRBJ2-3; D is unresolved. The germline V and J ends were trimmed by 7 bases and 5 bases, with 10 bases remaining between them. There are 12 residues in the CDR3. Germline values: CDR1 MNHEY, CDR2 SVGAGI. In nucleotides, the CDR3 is TGTGCCAGCAATACGGCGGAAGATACGCAGTATTTT. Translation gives CASNTAEDTQYF.

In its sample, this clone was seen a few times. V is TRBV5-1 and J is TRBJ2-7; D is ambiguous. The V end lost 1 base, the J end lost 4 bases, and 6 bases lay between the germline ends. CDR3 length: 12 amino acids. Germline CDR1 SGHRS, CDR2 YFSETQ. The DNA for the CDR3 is TGCGCCAGCAGCTTGAGTGGTTACGAGCAGTACTTC. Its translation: CASSLSGYEQYF. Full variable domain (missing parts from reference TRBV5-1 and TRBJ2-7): KAGVTQTPRYLIKTRGQQVTLSCSPISGHRSVSWYQQTPGQGLQFLFEYFSETQRNKGNFPGRFSGRQFSNSRSEMNVSTLELGDSALYLCASSLSGYEQYFGPGTRLTVT.

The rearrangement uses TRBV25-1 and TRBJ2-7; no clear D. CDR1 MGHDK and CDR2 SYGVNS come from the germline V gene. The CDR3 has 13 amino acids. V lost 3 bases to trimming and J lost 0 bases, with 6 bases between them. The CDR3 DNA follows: TGTGCCAGCAGTGAGCTGAGCTCCTACGAGCAGTACTTC. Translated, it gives CASSELSSYEQYF.

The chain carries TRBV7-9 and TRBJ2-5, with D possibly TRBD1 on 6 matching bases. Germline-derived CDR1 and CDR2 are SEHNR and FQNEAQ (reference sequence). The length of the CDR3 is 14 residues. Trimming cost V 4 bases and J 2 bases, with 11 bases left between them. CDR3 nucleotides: TGTGCCAGCAGCTCTGGGCAGGGGCAAGAGACCCAGTACTTC. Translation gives CASSSGQGQETQYF.

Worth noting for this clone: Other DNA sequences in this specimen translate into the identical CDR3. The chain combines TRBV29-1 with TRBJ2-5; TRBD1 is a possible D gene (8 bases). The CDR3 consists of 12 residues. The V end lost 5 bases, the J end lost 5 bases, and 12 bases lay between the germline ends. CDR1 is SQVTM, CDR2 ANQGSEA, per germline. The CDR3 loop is CSVLQGGETQYF. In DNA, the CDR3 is TGCAGCGTTTTACAGGGGGGGGAGACCCAGTACTTC.

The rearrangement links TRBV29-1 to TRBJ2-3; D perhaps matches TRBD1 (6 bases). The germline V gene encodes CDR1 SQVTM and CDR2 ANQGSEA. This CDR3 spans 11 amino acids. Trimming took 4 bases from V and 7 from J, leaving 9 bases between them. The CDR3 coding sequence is TGCAGCGTTGGGGACATTTATACGCAGTATTTT. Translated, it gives CSVGDIYTQYF.

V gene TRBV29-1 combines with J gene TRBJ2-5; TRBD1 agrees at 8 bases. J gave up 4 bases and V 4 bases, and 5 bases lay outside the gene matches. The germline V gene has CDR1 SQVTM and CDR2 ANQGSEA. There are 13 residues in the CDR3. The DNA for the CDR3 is TGCAGCGTTGGAGATGGGACAGGAGAGACCCAGTACTTC. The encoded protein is CSVGDGTGETQYF.

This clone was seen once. CDR3 DNA: TGCGCCAGCAGCTTGGCCGGTGGGCAGATCACTGAAGCTTTCTTT. Its translation is CASSLAGGQITEAFF. The genes are TRBV5-1 and TRBJ1-1; D uncertain. Trimming removed 0 bases from V and 4 bases from J, with 13 bases in between. This CDR3 is 15 amino acids long. Germline values: CDR1 SGHRS, CDR2 YFSETQ.